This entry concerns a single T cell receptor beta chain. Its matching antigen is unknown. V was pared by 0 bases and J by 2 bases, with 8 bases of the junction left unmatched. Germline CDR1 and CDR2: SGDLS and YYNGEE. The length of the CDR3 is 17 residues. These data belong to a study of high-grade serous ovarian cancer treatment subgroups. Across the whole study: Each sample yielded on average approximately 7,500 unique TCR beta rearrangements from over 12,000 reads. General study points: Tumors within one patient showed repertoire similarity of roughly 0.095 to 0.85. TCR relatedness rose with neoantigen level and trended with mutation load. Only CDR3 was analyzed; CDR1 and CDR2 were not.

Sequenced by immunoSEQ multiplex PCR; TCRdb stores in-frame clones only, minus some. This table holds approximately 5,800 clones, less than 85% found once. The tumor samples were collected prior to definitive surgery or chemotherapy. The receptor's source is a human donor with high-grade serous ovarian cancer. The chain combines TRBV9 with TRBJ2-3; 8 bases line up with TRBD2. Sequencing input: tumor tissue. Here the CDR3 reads CASSVDPTSGDTDTQYF. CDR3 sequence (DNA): TGTGCCAGCAGCGTAGACCCAACTAGCGGAGACACAGATACGCAGTATTTT. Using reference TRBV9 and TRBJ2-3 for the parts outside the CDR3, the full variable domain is DSGVTQTPKHLITATGQRVTLRCSPRSGDLSVYWYQQSLDQGLQFLIQYYNGEERAKGNILERFSAQQFPDLHSELNLSSLELGDSALYFCASSVDPTSGDTDTQYFGPGTRLTVL.